This TCR beta chain stems from a study of response to subunit inactivated influenza vaccine. Findings and limits, study-wide: The authors offered the suggestion that each seasonal influenza vaccination recruits few new T cells.

Germline CDR1 and CDR2: MGHDK and SYGVNS. The CDR3 extends over 15 amino acids. Trimming cost V 1 base and J 6 bases; bases outside gene matches: 8. The table lists this clonotype with a few counts. What it recognizes is unknown. TCRdb reprocessed the RT-PCR reads with MiXCR, giving one entry per CDR3 protein. The top ten hold approximately 10% of the sample, which has 710,000 or so distinct CDR3 sequences, approximately 14% seen once. The chain recombines TRBV25-1 with TRBJ1-2, with 7 positions matching TRBD1. This TCR was recovered from a man in his forties or fifties who received an inactivated influenza vaccine. Sample: PBMCs from blood, taken 11 to 12 days after vaccination. DNA for the CDR3: TGTGCCAGCAGTGAATTTTCTGGACAGGCGGATGGCTACACCTTC. It yields the protein CASSEFSGQADGYTF.